Below, one TCR beta chain is given with its context. The sample contains more than one DNA sequence encoding this CDR3. The V end lost 4 bases, the J end lost 2 bases, and 6 bases lay between the germline ends. The CDR3 has 12 amino acids. Germline values: CDR1 SGHRS, CDR2 YFSETQ. This specimen belongs to a study of T cell responses to AZD1222 COVID-19 vaccine. Produced via immunoSEQ multiplex PCR; TCRdb's table is partial and in-frame only. Found here are 95,000 to 130,000 clones, around 90% of them singletons; the top ten hold around a tenth. The chain has TRBV5-1 and TRBJ1-2; D gene ambiguous. The receptor was derived from an adult in good health. The sample in question was peripheral blood, obtained on day 0 of AZD1222 vaccination. CDR3 DNA sequence: TGCGCCAGCAGCCTGGAGAACTATGGCTACACCTTC. This gives the protein CASSLENYGYTF. Drawing the rest from reference TRBV5-1 and TRBJ1-2, the complete variable domain is KAGVTQTPRYLIKTRGQQVTLSCSPISGHRSVSWYQQTPGQGLQFLFEYFSETQRNKGNFPGRFSGRQFSNSRSEMNVSTLELGDSALYLCASSLENYGYTFGSGTRLTVV.